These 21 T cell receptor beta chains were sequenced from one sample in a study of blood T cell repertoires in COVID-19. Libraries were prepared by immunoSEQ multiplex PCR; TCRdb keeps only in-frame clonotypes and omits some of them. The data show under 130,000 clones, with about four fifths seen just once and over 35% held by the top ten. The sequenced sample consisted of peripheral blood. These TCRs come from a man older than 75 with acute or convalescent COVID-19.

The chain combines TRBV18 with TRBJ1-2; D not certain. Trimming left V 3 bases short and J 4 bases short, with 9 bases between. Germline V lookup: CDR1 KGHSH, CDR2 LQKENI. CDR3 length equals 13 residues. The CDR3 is CASSPSGFYGYTF. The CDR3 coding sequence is TGTGCCAGCTCACCTTCAGGATTCTATGGCTACACCTTC.

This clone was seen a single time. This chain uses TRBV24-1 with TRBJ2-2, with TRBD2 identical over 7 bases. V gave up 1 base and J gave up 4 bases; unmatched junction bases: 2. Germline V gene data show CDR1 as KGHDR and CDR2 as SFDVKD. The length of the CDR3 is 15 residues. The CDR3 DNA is TGTGCCACCAGTGATTTCTCGGGGGGCACCGGGGAGCTGTTTTTT. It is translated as CATSDFSGGTGELFF.

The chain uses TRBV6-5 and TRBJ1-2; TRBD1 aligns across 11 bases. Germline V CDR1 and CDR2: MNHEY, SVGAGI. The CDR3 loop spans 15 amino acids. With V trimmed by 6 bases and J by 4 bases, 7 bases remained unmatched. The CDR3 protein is CASSPGQGALYGYTF. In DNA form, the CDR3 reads TGTGCCAGCAGCCCAGGACAGGGGGCCCTCTATGGCTACACCTTC.

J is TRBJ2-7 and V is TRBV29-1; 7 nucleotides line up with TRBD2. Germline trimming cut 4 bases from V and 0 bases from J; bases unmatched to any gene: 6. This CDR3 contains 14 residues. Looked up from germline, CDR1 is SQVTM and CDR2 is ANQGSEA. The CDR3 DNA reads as TGCAGCGTTGCTTCTAGCGGTAGCTCCTACGAGCAGTACTTC. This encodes CSVASSGSSYEQYF.

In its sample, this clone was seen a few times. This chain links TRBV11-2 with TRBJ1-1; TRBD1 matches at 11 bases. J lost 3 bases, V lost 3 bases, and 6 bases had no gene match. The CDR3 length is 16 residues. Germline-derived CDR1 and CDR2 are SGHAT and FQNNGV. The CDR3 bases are TGTGCCAGCAGCTTTACTGTGGGACAGGGGGACACTGAAGCTTTCTTT. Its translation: CASSFTVGQGDTEAFF.

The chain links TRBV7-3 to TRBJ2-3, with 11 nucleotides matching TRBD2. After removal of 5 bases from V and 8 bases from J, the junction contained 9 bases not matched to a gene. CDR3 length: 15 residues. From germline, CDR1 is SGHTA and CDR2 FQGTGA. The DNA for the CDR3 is TGTGCCAGCAGCCGAGGACTAGCGGGTCTCCGTACGCAGTATTTT. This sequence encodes CASSRGLAGLRTQYF.

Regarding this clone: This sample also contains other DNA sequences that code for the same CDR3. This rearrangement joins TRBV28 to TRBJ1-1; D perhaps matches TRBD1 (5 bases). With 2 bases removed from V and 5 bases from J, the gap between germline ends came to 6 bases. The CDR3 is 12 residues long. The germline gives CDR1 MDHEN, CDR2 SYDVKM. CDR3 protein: CASSLRGTEAFF. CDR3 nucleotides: TGTGCCAGCAGTTTACGGGGGACTGAAGCTTTCTTT.

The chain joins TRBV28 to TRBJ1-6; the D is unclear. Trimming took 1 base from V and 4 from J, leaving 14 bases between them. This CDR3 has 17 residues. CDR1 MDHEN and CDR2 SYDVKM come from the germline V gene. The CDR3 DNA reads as TGTGCCAGCAGTTTATACGGGAAAAATGGGTATAATTCACCCCTCCACTTT. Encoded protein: CASSLYGKNGYNSPLHF.

CDR3 residues: CASETYNTGELFF. The CDR3 DNA is TGTGCCAGCGAGACTTATAACACCGGGGAGCTGTTTTTT. V usage is TRBV28 and J usage is TRBJ2-2; no definite D call. Trimming pared 8 bases from V and 2 bases from J, leaving 9 bases between. CDR3 length: 13 amino acids. CDR1 is MDHEN and CDR2 is SYDVKM in the germline V gene.

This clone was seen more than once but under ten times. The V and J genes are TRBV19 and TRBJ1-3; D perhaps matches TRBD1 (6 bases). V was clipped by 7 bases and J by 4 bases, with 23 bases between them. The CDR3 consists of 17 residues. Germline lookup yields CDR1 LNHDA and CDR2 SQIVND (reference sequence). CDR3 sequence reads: CASIRGQLNERGNTIYF. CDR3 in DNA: TGTGCCAGTATCAGAGGACAGCTAAACGAAAGGGGAAACACCATATATTTT.

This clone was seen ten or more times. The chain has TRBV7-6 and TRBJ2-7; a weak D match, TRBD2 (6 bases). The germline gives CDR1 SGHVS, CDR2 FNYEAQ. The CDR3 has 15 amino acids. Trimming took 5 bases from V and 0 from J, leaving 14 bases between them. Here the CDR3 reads CASSEGLSSSYEQYF. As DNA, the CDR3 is TGTGCCAGCAGCGAGGGACTGTCGAGCTCCTACGAGCAGTACTTC. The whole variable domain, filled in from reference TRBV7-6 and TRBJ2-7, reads GAGVSQSPRYKVTKRGQDVALRCDPISGHVSLYWYRQALGQGPEFLTYFNYEAQQDKSGLPNDRFSAERPEGSISTLTIQRTEQRDSAMYRCASSEGLSSSYEQYFGPGTRLTVT.

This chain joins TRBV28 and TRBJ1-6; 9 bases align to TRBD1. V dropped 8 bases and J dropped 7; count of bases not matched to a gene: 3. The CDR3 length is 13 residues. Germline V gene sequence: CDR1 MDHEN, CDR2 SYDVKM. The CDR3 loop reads CASHRGLNSPLHF. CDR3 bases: TGTGCCAGCCACAGGGGGCTAAATTCACCCCTCCACTTT. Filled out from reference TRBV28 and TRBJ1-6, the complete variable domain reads DVKVTQSSRYLVKRTGEKVFLECVQDMDHENMFWYRQDPGLGLRLIYFSYDVKMKEKGDIPEGYSVSREKKERFSLILESASTNQTSMYLCASHRGLNSPLHFGNGTRLTVT.

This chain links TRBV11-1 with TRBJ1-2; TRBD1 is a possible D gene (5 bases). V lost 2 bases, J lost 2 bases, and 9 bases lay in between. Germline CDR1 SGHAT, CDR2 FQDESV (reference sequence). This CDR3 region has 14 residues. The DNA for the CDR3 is TGTGCCAGCAGCTTAACCGACAGAAACTATGGCTACACCTTC. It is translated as CASSLTDRNYGYTF.

This CDR3 reads CASRSGGSNQPQHF. The CDR3 DNA is TGTGCCAGCAGATCAGGGGGTAGCAATCAGCCCCAGCATTTT. This chain joins TRBV28 and TRBJ1-5; 7 nucleotides align to TRBD1. J gave up 0 bases and V 6 bases, and 2 bases lay outside the gene matches. This CDR3 comprises 14 residues. Germline lookup yields CDR1 MDHEN and CDR2 SYDVKM. Full variable domain (remainder filled in from reference TRBV28 and TRBJ1-5): DVKVTQSSRYLVKRTGEKVFLECVQDMDHENMFWYRQDPGLGLRLIYFSYDVKMKEKGDIPEGYSVSREKKERFSLILESASTNQTSMYLCASRSGGSNQPQHFGDGTRLSIL.

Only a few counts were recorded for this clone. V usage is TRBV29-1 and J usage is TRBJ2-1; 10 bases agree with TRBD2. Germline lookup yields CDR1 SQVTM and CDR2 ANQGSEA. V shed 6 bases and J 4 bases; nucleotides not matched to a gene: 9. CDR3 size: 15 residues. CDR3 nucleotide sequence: TGCAGCGTCCGGACTAGCGGCTCTCCTTACAATGAGCAGTTCTTC. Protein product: CSVRTSGSPYNEQFF.

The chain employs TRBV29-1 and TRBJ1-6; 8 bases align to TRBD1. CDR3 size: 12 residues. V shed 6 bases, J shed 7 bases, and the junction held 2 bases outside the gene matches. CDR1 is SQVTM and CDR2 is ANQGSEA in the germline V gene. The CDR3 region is CSVWTGNSPLHF. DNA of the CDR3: TGCAGCGTGTGGACAGGGAATTCACCCCTCCACTTT.

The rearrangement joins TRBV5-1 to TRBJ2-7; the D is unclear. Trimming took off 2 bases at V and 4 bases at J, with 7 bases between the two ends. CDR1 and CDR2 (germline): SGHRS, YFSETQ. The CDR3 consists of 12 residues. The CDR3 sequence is CASSFSSYEQYF. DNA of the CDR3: TGCGCCAGCAGCTTTAGCAGTTACGAGCAGTACTTC.

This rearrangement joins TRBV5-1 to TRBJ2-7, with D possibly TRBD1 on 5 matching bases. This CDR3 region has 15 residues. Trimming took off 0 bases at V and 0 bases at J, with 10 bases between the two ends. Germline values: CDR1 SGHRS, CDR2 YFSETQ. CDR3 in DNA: TGCGCCAGCAGCTTGGAAGGACATTTCTCCTACGAGCAGTACTTC. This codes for CASSLEGHFSYEQYF.

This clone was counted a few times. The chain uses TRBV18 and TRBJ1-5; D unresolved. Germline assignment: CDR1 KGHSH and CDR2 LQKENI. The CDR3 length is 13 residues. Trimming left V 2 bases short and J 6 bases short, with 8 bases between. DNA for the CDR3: TGTGCCAGCTCACCAAGAGAGGGTCAGCCCCAGCATTTT. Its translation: CASSPREGQPQHF.

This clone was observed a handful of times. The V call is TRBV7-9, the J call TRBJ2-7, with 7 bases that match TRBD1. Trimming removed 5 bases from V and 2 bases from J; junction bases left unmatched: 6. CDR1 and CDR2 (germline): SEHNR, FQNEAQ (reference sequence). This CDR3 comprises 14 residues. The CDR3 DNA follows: TGTGCCAGCAGCACGACAGGGATTGCCTACGAGCAGTACTTC. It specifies CASSTTGIAYEQYF. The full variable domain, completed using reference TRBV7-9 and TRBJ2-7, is DTGVSQNPRHKITKRGQNVTFRCDPISEHNRLYWYRQTLGQGPEFLTYFQNEAQLEKSRLLSDRFSAERPKGSFSTLEIQRTEQGDSAMYLCASSTTGIAYEQYFGPGTRLTVT.

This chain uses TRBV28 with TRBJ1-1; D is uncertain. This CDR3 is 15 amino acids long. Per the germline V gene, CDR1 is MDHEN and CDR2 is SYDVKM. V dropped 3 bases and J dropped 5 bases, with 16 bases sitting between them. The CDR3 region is CASSFTLLGGTEAFF. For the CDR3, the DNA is TGTGCCAGCAGTTTTACACTCCTGGGAGGGACTGAAGCTTTCTTT. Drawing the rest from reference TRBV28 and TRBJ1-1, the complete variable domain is DVKVTQSSRYLVKRTGEKVFLECVQDMDHENMFWYRQDPGLGLRLIYFSYDVKMKEKGDIPEGYSVSREKKERFSLILESASTNQTSMYLCASSFTLLGGTEAFFGQGTRLTVV.